This TCR beta chain was documented in a study of technical replicates of blood from several donors. A single count supports this clone. CDR1 is MNHEY, CDR2 SVGAGI, per germline. V dropped 5 bases and J dropped 1; count of bases not matched to a gene: 7. This CDR3 has 15 amino acids. Sequencing was performed with immunoSEQ multiplex PCR; in TCRdb, only in-frame clones are kept and a portion is missing. Of 85,000 to 95,000 clones listed, almost 97% are singletons. The receptor's source is a human donor in good health. What was sequenced was T cells isolated from PBMCs. This chain uses TRBV6-5 with TRBJ2-7; 8 bases agree with TRBD1. The CDR3 loop reads CASSRLGQASYEQYF. The CDR3 DNA follows: TGTGCCAGCAGTCGGCTGGGACAGGCTTCCTACGAGCAGTACTTC.